These T cell receptor beta chains were read from a single sample in a study of blood T cell repertoires in COVID-19. Measured with immunoSEQ multiplex PCR; TCRdb has only the in-frame clones, and not every one. The profile covers approximately 89,000 clones, with 75% to 90% appearing a single time and 13% taken by the ten largest. Sequencing was carried out using peripheral blood. These receptors were taken from a human donor in a cohort sampled during active COVID-19. Each CDR3 is given with its conserved first and last residue. D genes are given only for firm matches. Part of the rows lack a size; the others show once, few, many or a class for expanded clones.

D: -; size: -; V: TRBV5-1; J: TRBJ1-1; length: 12; DNA: TGCGCCAGCAGCCGGGACACCGAGGTAGCTTTCTTT; CDR3: CASSRDTEVAFF
D: -; size: -; V: TRBV27; J: TRBJ2-7; length: 18; DNA: TGTGCCAGCAGTTTATTAGCTAGGGGGACCGACCGCACCTACGAGCAGTACTTC; CDR3: CASSLLARGTDRTYEQYF
D: TRBD1; size: -; V: TRBV6-5; J: TRBJ1-4; length: 15; DNA: TGTGCCAGCAAGAGGAATCGGGACAGCATGAAAAAGGTGTTTTTT; CDR3: CASKRNRDSMKKVFF
D: -; size: -; V: TRBV7-8; J: TRBJ2-1; length: 15; DNA: TGTGCCAGCAGCTTAGTCAGCGCGCCCTACAATGAGCAGTTCTTC; CDR3: CASSLVSAPYNEQFF
D: -; size: -; V: TRBV6-6; J: TRBJ1-3; length: 15; DNA: TGTGCCAGCACTGCGGAATCTTCTTCTCCTAACACCATATATTTT; CDR3: CASTAESSSPNTIYF
D: -; size: many; V: TRBV5-4; J: TRBJ2-7; length: 11; DNA: TGTGCCAGCAGCCGCAGCTACGAGCAGTACTTC; CDR3: CASSRSYEQYF
D: -; size: -; V: TRBV25-1; J: TRBJ2-3; length: 12; DNA: TGTGCCAGCAGTGAAAATAGTGTTACGCAGTATTTT; CDR3: CASSENSVTQYF
D: -; size: few; V: TRBV5-1; J: TRBJ1-2; length: 13; DNA: TGCGCCAGCAGCTTGGACCCGATCGGGGGCTACACCTTC; CDR3: CASSLDPIGGYTF
D: TRBD1; size: -; V: TRBV6-6; J: TRBJ1-1; length: 13; DNA: TGTGCCAGCAGTCTAGGGACAGGCACTGAAGCTTTCTTT; CDR3: CASSLGTGTEAFF
D: -; size: -; V: TRBV15; J: TRBJ1-4; length: 14; DNA: TGTGCCACCAGCAGTACAGGTTCTAATGAAAAACTGTTTTTT; CDR3: CATSSTGSNEKLFF
D: -; size: -; V: TRBV30; J: TRBJ1-1; length: 13; DNA: TGTGCCTGGAGTCGGGGACTTAACACTGAAGCTTTCTTT; CDR3: CAWSRGLNTEAFF
D: -; size: medium-sized; V: TRBV30; J: TRBJ1-6; length: 18; DNA: TGTGCCTGGGACAGTGCAGGGGAAGGAACAACCTATAATTCACCCCTCCACTTT; CDR3: CAWDSAGEGTTYNSPLHF
D: TRBD2; size: -; V: TRBV5-1; J: TRBJ2-3; length: 20; DNA: TGCGCCAGCAGCTTGGCTTCCTGGGCGGGGGGCCCTACGAGCACAGATACGCAGTATTTT; CDR3: CASSLASWAGGPTSTDTQYF
D: TRBD2; size: -; V: TRBV3-1/TRBV3-2; J: TRBJ2-1; length: 18; DNA: TGTGCCAGCAGCCTGCTCTCACTAGCGGGGGCCTCCTACAATGAGCAGTTCTTC; CDR3: CASSLLSLAGASYNEQFF
D: TRBD1; size: -; V: TRBV6-1; J: TRBJ1-5; length: 15; DNA: TGTGCCAGCAGTGAGGGACAGGGTTTTTTTCAGCCCCAGCATTTT; CDR3: CASSEGQGFFQPQHF
D: -; size: -; V: TRBV7-9; J: TRBJ1-6; length: 15; DNA: TGTGCCAGCAGCTTACTACAGGGAACTAATTCACCCCTCCACTTT; CDR3: CASSLLQGTNSPLHF
D: -; size: -; V: TRBV6-2/TRBV6-3; J: TRBJ1-2; length: 13; DNA: TGTGCCAGCAGTTCCGGAGTAAACTATGGCTACACCTTC; CDR3: CASSSGVNYGYTF
D: TRBD2; size: -; V: TRBV28; J: TRBJ2-5; length: 17; DNA: TGTGCCACCACCAGGGGTCTCCTAGCGGGGGCGGGAGAGACCCAGTACTTC; CDR3: CATTRGLLAGAGETQYF
D: -; size: -; V: TRBV5-1; J: TRBJ2-3; length: 13; DNA: TGCGCCAGCAGACGGGGGAGTGGAGATACGCAGTATTTT; CDR3: CASRRGSGDTQYF
D: -; size: few; V: TRBV5-6; J: TRBJ1-1; length: 14; DNA: TGTGCCAGCACCCTGATGAGGGTGGACACTGAAGCTTTCTTT; CDR3: CASTLMRVDTEAFF
D: -; size: -; V: TRBV5-1; J: TRBJ1-5; length: 13; DNA: TGCGCCAGCAGCCTCGGGGAGCGTCAGCCCCAGCATTTT; CDR3: CASSLGERQPQHF
D: TRBD2; size: -; V: TRBV19; J: TRBJ2-1; length: 17; DNA: TGTGCCAGTAGTATTATAGGGACTAGCGGGTCCTACAATGAGCAGTTCTTC; CDR3: CASSIIGTSGSYNEQFF
D: -; size: -; V: TRBV6-5; J: TRBJ1-3; length: 14; DNA: TGTGCCAGCAGCCGGGGGAGCTCTGGAAACACCATATATTTT; CDR3: CASSRGSSGNTIYF
D: TRBD1; size: -; V: TRBV3-1/TRBV3-2; J: TRBJ2-7; length: 16; DNA: TGTGCCAGCAGCCAAGAGACCAGGACAGGGCTCTACGAGCAGTACTTC; CDR3: CASSQETRTGLYEQYF
D: -; size: -; V: TRBV7-3; J: TRBJ2-3; length: 13; DNA: TGTGCCAGCAGCTCCCCTAGCACAGATACGCAGTATTTT; CDR3: CASSSPSTDTQYF
D: TRBD2; size: -; V: TRBV28; J: TRBJ2-5; length: 17; DNA: TGTGCCAGCAGTTTATATCTAGCGGGGGGTCCACAAGAGACCCAGTACTTC; CDR3: CASSLYLAGGPQETQYF
D: -; size: many; V: TRBV6-2/TRBV6-3; J: TRBJ1-2; length: 19; DNA: TGTGCCAGCAGTTACTCGTCCAAAGGGAAGGGAGCCCATGATTATGGCTACACCTTC; CDR3: CASSYSSKGKGAHDYGYTF
D: -; size: -; V: TRBV7-7; J: TRBJ2-3; length: 14; DNA: TGTGCTAGCAGCACTGGACTTTCCCCAGATACGCAGTATTTT; CDR3: CASSTGLSPDTQYF
D: -; size: -; V: TRBV19; J: TRBJ1-3; length: 16; DNA: TGTGCCAGTAGTCCCTCCACAGGCTTCTCTGGAAACACCATATATTTT; CDR3: CASSPSTGFSGNTIYF
D: -; size: -; V: TRBV27; J: TRBJ2-3; length: 15; DNA: TGTGCCAGCAGTTTATCGGGCCAGCAAGCAGATACGCAGTATTTT; CDR3: CASSLSGQQADTQYF
D: -; size: -; V: TRBV2; J: TRBJ1-3; length: 13; DNA: TGTGCCAGCAGTAGAACGGGGATAAACACCATATATTTT; CDR3: CASSRTGINTIYF
D: TRBD1; size: -; V: TRBV7-6; J: TRBJ2-7; length: 14; DNA: TGTGCCAGCAGCTTAGCCGGGACAGGCTACGAGCAGTACTTC; CDR3: CASSLAGTGYEQYF
D: TRBD2; size: few; V: TRBV7-2; J: TRBJ2-1; length: 15; DNA: TGTGCCAGCAGCTTAGCTAGCGGGAGCCCCAATGAGCAGTTCTTC; CDR3: CASSLASGSPNEQFF
D: -; size: few; V: TRBV5-6; J: TRBJ1-6; length: 14; DNA: TGTGCCAGCAGCTTGTGGGGAGGGAGTTCACCCCTCCACTTT; CDR3: CASSLWGGSSPLHF
D: -; size: -; V: TRBV18; J: TRBJ1-5; length: 15; DNA: TGTGCCAGCTCGCCCACAGGGATCCGAAATCAGCCCCAGCATTTT; CDR3: CASSPTGIRNQPQHF
D: TRBD2; size: -; V: TRBV5-4; J: TRBJ2-5; length: 15; DNA: TGTGCCAGCAGCCCGAGGACTAGCGGCCAAGAGACCCAGTACTTC; CDR3: CASSPRTSGQETQYF
D: -; size: -; V: TRBV6-5; J: TRBJ2-2; length: 16; DNA: TGTGCCAGCAGTTACGGATTAGCTCAGAACACCGGGGAGCTGTTTTTT; CDR3: CASSYGLAQNTGELFF
D: -; size: -; V: TRBV6-4; J: TRBJ2-3; length: 15; DNA: TGTGCCAGCAGTGACTCGGGCTTTTGCACAGATACGCAGTATTTT; CDR3: CASSDSGFCTDTQYF
D: -; size: -; V: TRBV6-2/TRBV6-3; J: TRBJ2-1; length: 15; DNA: TGTGCCAGCAGTATGCAGGGTGGTACTTACAATGAGCAGTTCTTC; CDR3: CASSMQGGTYNEQFF